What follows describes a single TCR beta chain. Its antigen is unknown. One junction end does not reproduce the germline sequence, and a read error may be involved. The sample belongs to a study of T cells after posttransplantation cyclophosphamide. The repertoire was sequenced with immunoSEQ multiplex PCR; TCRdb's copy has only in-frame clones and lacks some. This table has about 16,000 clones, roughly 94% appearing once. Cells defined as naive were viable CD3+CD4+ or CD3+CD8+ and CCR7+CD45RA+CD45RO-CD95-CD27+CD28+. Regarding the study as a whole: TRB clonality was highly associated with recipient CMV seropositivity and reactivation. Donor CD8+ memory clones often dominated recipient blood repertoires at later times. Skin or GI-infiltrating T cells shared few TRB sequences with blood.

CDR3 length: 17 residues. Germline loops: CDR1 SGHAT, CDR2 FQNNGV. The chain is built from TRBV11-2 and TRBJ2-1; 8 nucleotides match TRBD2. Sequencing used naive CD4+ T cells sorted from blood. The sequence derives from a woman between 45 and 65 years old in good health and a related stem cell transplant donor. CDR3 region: CASSLGLAHNRNNEQFF. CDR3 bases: TGTGCCAGCAGTTTAGGACTAGCCCACAATAGAAACAATGAGCAGTTCTTC. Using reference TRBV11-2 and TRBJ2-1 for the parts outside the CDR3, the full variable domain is EAGVAQSPRYKIIEKRQSVAFWCNPISGHATLYWYQQILGQGPKLLIQFQNNGVVDDSQLPKDRFSAERLKGVDSTLKIQPAKLEDSAVYLCASSLGLAHNRNNEQFFGPGTRLTVL.